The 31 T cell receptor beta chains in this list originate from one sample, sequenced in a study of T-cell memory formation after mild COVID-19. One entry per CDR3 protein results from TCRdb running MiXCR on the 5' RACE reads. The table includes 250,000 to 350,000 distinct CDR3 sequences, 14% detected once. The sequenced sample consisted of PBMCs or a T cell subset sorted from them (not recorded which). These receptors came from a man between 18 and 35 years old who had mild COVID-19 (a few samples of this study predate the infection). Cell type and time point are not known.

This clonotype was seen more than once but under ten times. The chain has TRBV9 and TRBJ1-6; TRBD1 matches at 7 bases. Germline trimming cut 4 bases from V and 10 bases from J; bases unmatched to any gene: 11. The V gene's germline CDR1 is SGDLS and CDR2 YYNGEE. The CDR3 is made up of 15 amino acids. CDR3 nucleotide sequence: TGTGCCAGCAGCCGACAGGGCTGGGAGGACTCACCCCTCCACTTT. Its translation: CASSRQGWEDSPLHF.

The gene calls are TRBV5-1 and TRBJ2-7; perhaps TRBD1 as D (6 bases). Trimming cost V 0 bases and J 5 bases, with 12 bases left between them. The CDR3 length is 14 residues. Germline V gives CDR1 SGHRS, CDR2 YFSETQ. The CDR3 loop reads CASSLGDRSNEQYF. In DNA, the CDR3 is TGCGCCAGCAGCTTGGGCGACAGGTCCAACGAGCAGTACTTC.

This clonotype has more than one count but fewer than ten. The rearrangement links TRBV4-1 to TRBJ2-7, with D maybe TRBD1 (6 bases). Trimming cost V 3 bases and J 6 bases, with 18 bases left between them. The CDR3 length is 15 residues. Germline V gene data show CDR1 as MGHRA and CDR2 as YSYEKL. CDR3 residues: CASSHDNRDDSEQYV. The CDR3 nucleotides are TGCGCCAGCAGCCATGATAACAGGGACGATAGCGAGCAGTACGTC.

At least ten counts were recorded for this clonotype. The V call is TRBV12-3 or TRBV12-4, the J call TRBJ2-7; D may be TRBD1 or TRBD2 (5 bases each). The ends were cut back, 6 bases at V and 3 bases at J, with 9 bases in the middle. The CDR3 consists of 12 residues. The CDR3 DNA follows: TGTGCCAGCAGCAGGGACGTCTACGAGCAGTACGTC. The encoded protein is CASSRDVYEQYV.

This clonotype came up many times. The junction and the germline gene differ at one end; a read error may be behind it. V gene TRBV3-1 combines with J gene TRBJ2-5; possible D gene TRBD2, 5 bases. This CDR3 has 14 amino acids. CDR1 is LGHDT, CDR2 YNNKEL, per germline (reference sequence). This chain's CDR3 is CASSQEGRRETQYF. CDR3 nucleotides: TGCGCCAGCAGCCAAGAAGGTCGGAGGGAGACCCAGTACTTC.

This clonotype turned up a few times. The CDR3 bases are TGTGCCAGTAGTATAGTTACGAATAGCAATCAGCCCCAGCATTTT. Translating it yields CASSIVTNSNQPQHF. The chain recombines TRBV19 with TRBJ1-5; D gene ambiguous. V was trimmed by 1 base and J by 0 bases, leaving 7 bases between them. CDR1 LNHDA and CDR2 SQIVND come from the germline V gene (reference sequence). The CDR3 sequence is 15 residues long. Using reference TRBV19 and TRBJ1-5 for the parts outside the CDR3, the full variable domain is DGGITQSPKYLFRKEGQNVTLSCEQNLNHDAMYWYRQDPGQGLRLIYYSQIVNDFQKGDIAEGYSVSREKKESFPLTVTSAQKNPTAFYLCASSIVTNSNQPQHFGDGTRLSIL.

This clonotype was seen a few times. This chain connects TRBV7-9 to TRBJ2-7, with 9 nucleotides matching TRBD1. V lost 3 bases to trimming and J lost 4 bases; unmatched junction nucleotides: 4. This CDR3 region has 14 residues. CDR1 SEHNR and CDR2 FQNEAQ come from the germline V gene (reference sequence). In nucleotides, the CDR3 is TGTGCCAGCAGCTTCGGGGGACAGGGATACGAGCAGTACTTC. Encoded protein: CASSFGGQGYEQYF.

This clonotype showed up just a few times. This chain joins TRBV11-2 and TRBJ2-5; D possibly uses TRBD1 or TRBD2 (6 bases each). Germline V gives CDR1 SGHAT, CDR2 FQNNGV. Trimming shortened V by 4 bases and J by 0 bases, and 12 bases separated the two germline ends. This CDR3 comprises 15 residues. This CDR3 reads CASSWGAKDQETQYF. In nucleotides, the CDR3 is TGTGCCAGCAGCTGGGGGGCCAAGGACCAAGAGACCCAGTACTTC.

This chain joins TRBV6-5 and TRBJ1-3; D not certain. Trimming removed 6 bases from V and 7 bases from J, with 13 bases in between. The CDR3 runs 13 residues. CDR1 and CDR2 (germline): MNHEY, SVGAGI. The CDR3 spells CASSRTPGNTIYF. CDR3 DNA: TGTGCCAGCAGCAGGACGCCGGGGAACACCATATATTTT.

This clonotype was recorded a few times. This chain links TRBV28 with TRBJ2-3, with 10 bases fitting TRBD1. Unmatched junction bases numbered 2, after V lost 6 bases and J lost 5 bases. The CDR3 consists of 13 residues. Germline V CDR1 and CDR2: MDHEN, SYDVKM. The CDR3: CASRGQGIDTQYF. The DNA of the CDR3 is TGTGCCAGCAGGGGACAGGGGATAGATACGCAGTATTTT.

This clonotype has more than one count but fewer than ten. In nucleotides, the CDR3 is TGTGCCAGCAGCTCCCTCGGAGGGACCTACAATGAGCAGTTCTTC. It yields the protein CASSSLGGTYNEQFF. The chain carries TRBV7-3 and TRBJ2-1, with a tentative D call TRBD2 (6 bases). Between the trimmed V and J ends, which lost 4 bases and 2 bases, there was a span of 12 bases. The length of the CDR3 is 15 residues. The germline CDR1 and CDR2 sequences are SGHTA and FQGTGA.

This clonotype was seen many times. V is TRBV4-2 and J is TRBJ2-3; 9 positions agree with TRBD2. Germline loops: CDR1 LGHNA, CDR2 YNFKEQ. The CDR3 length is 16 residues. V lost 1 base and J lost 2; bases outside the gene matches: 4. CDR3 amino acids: CASSQAGLAPTDTQYF. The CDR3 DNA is TGTGCCAGCAGCCAAGCGGGACTAGCCCCCACAGATACGCAGTATTTT.

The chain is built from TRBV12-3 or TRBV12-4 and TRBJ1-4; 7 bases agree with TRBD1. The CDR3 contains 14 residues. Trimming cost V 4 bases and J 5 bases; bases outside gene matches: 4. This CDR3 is CASSWTGQNEKLFF. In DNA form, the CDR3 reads TGTGCCAGCAGTTGGACAGGACAGAATGAAAAACTGTTTTTT.

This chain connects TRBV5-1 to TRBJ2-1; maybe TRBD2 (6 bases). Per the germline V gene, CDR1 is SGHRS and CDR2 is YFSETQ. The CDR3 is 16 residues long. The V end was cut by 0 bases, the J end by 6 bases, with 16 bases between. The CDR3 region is CASSLVGGDSRNEQFF. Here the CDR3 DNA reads TGCGCCAGCAGCTTGGTGGGCGGGGACTCCCGCAATGAGCAGTTCTTC.

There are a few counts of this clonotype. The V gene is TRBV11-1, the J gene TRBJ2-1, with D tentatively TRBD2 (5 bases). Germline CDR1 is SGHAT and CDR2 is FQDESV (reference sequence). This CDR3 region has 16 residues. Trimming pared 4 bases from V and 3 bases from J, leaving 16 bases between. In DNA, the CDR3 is TGTGCCAGCAGCTCCCGGAGCCTCGGGGTCTACAATGAGCAGTTCTTC. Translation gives CASSSRSLGVYNEQFF.

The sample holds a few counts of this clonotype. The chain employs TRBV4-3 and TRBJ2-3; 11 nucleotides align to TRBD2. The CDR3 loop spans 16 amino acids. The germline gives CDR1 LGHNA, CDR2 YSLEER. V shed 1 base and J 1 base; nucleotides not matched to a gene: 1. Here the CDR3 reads CASSQVLAGGTDTQYF. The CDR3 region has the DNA TGCGCCAGCAGCCAAGTACTAGCGGGGGGCACAGATACGCAGTATTTT.

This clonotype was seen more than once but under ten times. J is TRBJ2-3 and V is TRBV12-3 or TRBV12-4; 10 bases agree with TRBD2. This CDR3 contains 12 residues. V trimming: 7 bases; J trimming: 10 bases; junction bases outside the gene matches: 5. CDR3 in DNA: TGTGCCAGCAATCTAGCGGGGGTCGCGCAGTATTTT. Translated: CASNLAGVAQYF.

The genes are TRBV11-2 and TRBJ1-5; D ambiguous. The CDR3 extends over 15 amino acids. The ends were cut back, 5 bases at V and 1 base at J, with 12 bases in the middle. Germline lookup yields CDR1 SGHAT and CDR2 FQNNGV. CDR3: CASSPITASNQPQHF. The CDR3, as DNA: TGTGCCAGCAGCCCGATTACAGCGAGCAATCAGCCCCAGCATTTT.

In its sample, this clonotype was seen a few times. DNA for the CDR3: TGTGCCAGCAGCTTAGGTTCGGGGGGGCCCGAGCAGTACTTC. Encoded protein: CASSLGSGGPEQYF. V gene TRBV7-6 combines with J gene TRBJ2-7, with TRBD2 matching 8 bases. V trimming: 1 base; J trimming: 6 bases; junction bases outside the gene matches: 5. CDR3 length equals 14 residues. Germline CDR1 and CDR2: SGHVS and FNYEAQ.

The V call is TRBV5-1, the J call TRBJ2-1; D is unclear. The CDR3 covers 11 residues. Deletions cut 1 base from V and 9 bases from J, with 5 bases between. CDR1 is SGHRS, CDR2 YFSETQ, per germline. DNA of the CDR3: TGCGCCAGCAGCTTGTCTCTTGAGCAGTTCTTC. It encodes CASSLSLEQFF.

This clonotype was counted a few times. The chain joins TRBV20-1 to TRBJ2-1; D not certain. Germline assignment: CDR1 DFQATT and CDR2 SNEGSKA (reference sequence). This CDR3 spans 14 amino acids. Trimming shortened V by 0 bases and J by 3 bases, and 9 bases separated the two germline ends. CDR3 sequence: CSARDSFHYNEQFF. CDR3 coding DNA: TGCAGTGCTAGAGATTCTTTCCACTACAATGAGCAGTTCTTC.

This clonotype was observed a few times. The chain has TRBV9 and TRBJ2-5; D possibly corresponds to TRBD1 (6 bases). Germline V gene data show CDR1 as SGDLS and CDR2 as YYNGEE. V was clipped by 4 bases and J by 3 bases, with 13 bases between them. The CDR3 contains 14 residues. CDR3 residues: CASSLQGTEETQYF. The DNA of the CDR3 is TGTGCCAGCAGCCTCCAGGGGACGGAAGAGACCCAGTACTTC.

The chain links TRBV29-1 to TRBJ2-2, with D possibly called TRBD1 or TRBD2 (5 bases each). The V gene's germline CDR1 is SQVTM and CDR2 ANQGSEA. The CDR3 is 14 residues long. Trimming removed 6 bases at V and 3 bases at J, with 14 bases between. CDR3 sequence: CSVPFQGDTGELFF. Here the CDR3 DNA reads TGCAGCGTCCCCTTTCAGGGAGACACCGGGGAGCTGTTTTTT.

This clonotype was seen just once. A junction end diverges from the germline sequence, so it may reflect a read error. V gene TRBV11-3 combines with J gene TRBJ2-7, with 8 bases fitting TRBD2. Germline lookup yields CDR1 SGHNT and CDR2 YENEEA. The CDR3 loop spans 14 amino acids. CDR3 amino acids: CVSSLSGGNDEQYF. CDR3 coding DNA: TGTGTCAGCAGCTTAAGCGGGGGAAACGACGAGCAGTACTTC.

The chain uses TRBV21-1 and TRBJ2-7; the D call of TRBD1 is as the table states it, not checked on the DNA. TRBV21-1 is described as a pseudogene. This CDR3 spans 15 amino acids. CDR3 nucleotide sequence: TGTGCCAGCAGCAAGCCGGGACAGGGGGTCTACGAGCAGTACGTC. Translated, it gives CASSKPGQGVYEQYV.

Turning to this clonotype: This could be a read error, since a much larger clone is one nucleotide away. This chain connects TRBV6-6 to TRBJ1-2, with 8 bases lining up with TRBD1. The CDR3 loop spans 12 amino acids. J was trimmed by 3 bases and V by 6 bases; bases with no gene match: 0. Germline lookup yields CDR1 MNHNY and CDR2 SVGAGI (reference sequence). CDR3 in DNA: TGTGCCAGCAGACAGGGGGACTATGGCTACACCTTC. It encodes CASRQGDYGYTF.

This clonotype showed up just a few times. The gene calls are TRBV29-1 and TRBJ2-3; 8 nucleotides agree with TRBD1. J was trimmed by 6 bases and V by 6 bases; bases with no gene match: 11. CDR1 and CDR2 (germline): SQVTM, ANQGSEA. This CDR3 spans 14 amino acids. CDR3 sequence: CSVAGTGRRDTQYF. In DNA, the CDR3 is TGCAGCGTCGCAGGGACAGGTAGAAGGGATACGCAGTATTTT.

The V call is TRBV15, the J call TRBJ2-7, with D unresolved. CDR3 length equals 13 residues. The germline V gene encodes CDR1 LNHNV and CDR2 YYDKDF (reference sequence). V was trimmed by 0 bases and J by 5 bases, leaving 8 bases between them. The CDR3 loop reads CATSRDLLNEQYF. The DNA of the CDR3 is TGTGCCACCAGCAGAGATCTCTTGAACGAGCAGTACTTC. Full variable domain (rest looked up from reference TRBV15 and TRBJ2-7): DAMVIQNPRYQVTQFGKPVTLSCSQTLNHNVMYWYQQKSSQAPKLLFHYYDKDFNNEADTPDNFQSRRPNTSFCFLDIRSPGLGDTAMYLCATSRDLLNEQYFGPGTRLTVT.

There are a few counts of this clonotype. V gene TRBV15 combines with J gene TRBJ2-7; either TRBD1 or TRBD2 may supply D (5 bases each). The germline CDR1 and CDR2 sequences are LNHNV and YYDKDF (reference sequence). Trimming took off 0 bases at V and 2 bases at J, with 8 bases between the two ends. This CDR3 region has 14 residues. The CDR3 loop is CATSRDPGPYEQYV. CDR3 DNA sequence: TGTGCCACCAGCAGAGATCCGGGACCCTACGAGCAGTACGTC.

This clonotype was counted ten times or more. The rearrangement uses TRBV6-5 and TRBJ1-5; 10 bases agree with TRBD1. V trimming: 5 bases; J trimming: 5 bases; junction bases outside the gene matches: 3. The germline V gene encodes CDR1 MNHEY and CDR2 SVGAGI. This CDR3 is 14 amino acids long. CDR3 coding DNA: TGTGCCAGCAGTCTGACAGGGGGCCATCAGCCCCAGCATTTT. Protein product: CASSLTGGHQPQHF.

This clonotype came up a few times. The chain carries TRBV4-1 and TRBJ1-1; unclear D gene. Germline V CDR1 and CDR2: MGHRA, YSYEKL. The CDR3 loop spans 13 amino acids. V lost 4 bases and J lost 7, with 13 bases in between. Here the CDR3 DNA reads TGCGCCAGCAGCCCAACCCCTAGGGATGAAGCTTTCTTT. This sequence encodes CASSPTPRDEAFF.